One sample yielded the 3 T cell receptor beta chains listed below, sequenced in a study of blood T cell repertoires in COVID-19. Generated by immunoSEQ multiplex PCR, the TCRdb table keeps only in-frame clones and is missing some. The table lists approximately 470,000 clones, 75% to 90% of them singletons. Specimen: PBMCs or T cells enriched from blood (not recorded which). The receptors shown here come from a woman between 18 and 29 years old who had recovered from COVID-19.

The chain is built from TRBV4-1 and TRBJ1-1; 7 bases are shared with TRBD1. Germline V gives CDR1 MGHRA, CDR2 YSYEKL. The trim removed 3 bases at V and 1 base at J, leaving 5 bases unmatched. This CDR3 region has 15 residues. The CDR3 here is CASSHPTGENTEAFF. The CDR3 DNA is TGCGCCAGCAGCCACCCTACAGGGGAGAACACTGAAGCTTTCTTT.

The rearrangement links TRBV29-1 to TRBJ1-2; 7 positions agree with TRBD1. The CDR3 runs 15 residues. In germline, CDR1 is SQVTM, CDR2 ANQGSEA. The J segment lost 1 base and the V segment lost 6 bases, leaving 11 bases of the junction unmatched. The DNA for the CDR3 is TGCAGCGTCGGTCCCCGGGACAGCAATAACTATGGCTACACCTTC. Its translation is CSVGPRDSNNYGYTF.

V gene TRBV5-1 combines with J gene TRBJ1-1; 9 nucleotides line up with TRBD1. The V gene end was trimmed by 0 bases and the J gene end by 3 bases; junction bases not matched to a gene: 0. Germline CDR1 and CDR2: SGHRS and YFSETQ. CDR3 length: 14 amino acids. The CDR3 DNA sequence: TGCGCCAGCAGCTTGGGGACAGGGGACACTGAAGCTTTCTTT. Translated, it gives CASSLGTGDTEAFF.